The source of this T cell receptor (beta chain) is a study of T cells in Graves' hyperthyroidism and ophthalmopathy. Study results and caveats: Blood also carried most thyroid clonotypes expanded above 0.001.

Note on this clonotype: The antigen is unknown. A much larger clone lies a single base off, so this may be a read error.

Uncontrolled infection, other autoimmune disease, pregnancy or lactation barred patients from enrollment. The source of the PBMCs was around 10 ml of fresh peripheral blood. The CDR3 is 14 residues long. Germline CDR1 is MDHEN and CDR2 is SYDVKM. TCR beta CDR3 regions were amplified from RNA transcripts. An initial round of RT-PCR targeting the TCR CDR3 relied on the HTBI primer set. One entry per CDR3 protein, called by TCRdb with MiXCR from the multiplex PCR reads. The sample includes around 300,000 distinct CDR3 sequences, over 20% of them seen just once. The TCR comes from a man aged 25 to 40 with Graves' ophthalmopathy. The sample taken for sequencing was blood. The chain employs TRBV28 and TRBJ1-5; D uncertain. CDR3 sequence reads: CASSPYVPVGPQRF. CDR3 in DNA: TGTGCCAGCAGTCCATACGTTCCTGTTGGGCCCCAGCGTTTT.